This TCR beta chain was sequenced during a study of blood T cell repertoires in COVID-19. The wider study: The analysed material was cDNA or gDNA that came from T cells, B-cell-depleted T cells, or PBMCs.

Trimming removed 0 bases at V and 2 bases at J, with 11 bases between. Per the germline V gene, CDR1 is SGHRS and CDR2 is YFSETQ. The CDR3 contains 16 residues. Sequenced by immunoSEQ multiplex PCR; TCRdb stores in-frame clones only, minus some. This sample has about 190,000 clones, with about nine tenths found just once. The sequenced sample consisted of peripheral blood. The source of this sequence is a man between 18 and 29 years old with active or convalescent COVID-19. J is TRBJ1-4 and V is TRBV5-1; the D is unclear. This CDR3 is CASSLGRESTNEKLFF. As DNA, the CDR3 is TGCGCCAGCAGCTTGGGCCGGGAAAGCACTAATGAAAAACTGTTTTTT.